These 23 T cell receptor beta chains originate from one sample sequenced in a study of CD8+ T cells in alopecia areata (dated by TCRdb to between 2017 and 2018). Library generation was performed with the immunoSEQ multiplex PCR assay. RNA was extracted from all samples and reverse transcribed into cDNA as template for TCR sequencing. This is the immuneACCESS table as TCRdb keeps it, with only in-frame sequences that have V and J called. A part of the clones is gone; compared with another copy, unresolved V genes explain less than half, and the rest is unexplained. For this sample the table gives around 100,000 clones, of which roughly three fifths were detected only once. The ten largest make up 3% to 4% of the sample. The time point label for this specimen denotes: less than 25 weeks on oral tofacitinib. The sample's treatment or condition label is to be understood as: oral pan-JAK inhibitor, 5-10 mg twice daily.

The specimen comprised CD4+ T cells sorted from blood, sampled at week 24, from a patient treated with tofacitinib. The receptors originated from a human donor with alopecia areata.

The rearrangement joins TRBV2 to TRBJ2-5; a weak D match, TRBD1 (6 bases). This CDR3 has 13 amino acids. CDR1 SNHLY and CDR2 FYNNEI come from the germline V gene. The V end was cut by 7 bases, the J end by 2 bases, with 11 bases between. This chain's CDR3 is CASTRDIQETQYF. The CDR3 DNA sequence: TGTGCCAGCACCCGGGACATTCAAGAGACCCAGTACTTC.

V is TRBV20-1 and J is TRBJ2-7; 7 bases fit TRBD1. This CDR3 region has 11 residues. Per germline, CDR1 DFQATT and CDR2 SNEGSKA (reference sequence). The V segment lost 7 bases and the J segment 3 bases; nucleotides outside the gene matches: 3. This CDR3 reads CSVGQNYEQYF. The CDR3 bases are TGCAGTGTGGGACAGAACTACGAGCAGTACTTC.

This clone was seen a few times. This chain joins TRBV4-1 and TRBJ2-2; D uncertain. CDR3 length equals 15 residues. V lost 3 bases to trimming and J lost 4 bases, with 12 bases between them. Germline-derived CDR1 and CDR2 are MGHRA and YSYEKL. The DNA for the CDR3 is TGCGCCAGCAGCCACACTGGACCGCGCACCGGGGAGCTGTTTTTT. This gives the protein CASSHTGPRTGELFF.

The gene calls are TRBV4-3 and TRBJ1-1; weak D call: TRBD1 (5 bases). Trimming cost V 3 bases and J 2 bases, with 10 bases left between them. From germline, CDR1 is LGHNA and CDR2 YSLEER. CDR3 length equals 14 residues. The CDR3 region is CASSQRQTNTEAFF. CDR3 in DNA: TGCGCCAGCAGCCAGAGACAGACCAACACTGAAGCTTTCTTT.

This clone was found a few times. This chain connects TRBV9 to TRBJ1-2, with 7 bases aligning to TRBD1. After removal of 0 bases from V and 0 bases from J, the junction contained 5 bases not matched to a gene. Per the germline V gene, CDR1 is SGDLS and CDR2 is YYNGEE. This CDR3 comprises 16 residues. CDR3 sequence: CASSVGGQPSNYGYTF. CDR3 bases: TGTGCCAGCAGCGTAGGGGGACAGCCTTCTAACTATGGCTACACCTTC.

The chain couples TRBV6-5 to TRBJ2-1, with TRBD1 as a possible D gene (5 bases). The CDR3 covers 15 residues. V gave up 3 bases and J gave up 2 bases, with 11 bases separating them. In germline, CDR1 is MNHEY, CDR2 SVGAGI. The CDR3 DNA reads TGTGCCAGCAGTTATCAGGGTGAGGCCTACAATGAGCAGTTCTTC. Translation gives CASSYQGEAYNEQFF.

The chain joins TRBV30 to TRBJ1-5, with D maybe TRBD1 (6 bases). Germline CDR1 reads GTSNPN; CDR2 reads SVGIG (reference sequence). The CDR3 contains 16 residues. Trimming stripped 0 bases from V and 3 bases from J, with 15 bases between. The CDR3 sequence is CAWSVPQGPSNQPQHF. The CDR3 DNA is TGTGCCTGGAGTGTACCGCAGGGGCCTTCCAATCAGCCCCAGCATTTT.

This clone has only one observation. The CDR3 loop is CSVLKQPQETQYF. The CDR3 region has the DNA TGCAGCGTTTTAAAACAGCCACAAGAGACCCAGTACTTC. The V and J genes are TRBV29-1 and TRBJ2-5; the D is unclear. The germline V gene encodes CDR1 SQVTM and CDR2 ANQGSEA. Trimming removed 5 bases from V and 2 bases from J, with 12 bases in between. CDR3 length: 13 residues.

This chain joins TRBV6-5 and TRBJ1-1; TRBD1 agrees at 8 bases. Germline V gene lookup returns CDR1 MNHEY and CDR2 SVGAGI. This CDR3 region has 15 residues. With V trimmed by 6 bases and J by 0 bases, 6 bases remained unmatched. The CDR3 loop reads CASRLLDRVNTEAFF. The DNA for the CDR3 is TGTGCCAGCAGGCTACTGGACAGGGTGAACACTGAAGCTTTCTTT.

The chain joins TRBV29-1 to TRBJ2-2; the D gene is possibly TRBD2 (5 bases). This CDR3 is built from 13 residues. Looked up from germline, CDR1 is SQVTM and CDR2 is ANQGSEA. Trimming removed 6 bases from V and 0 bases from J, with 8 bases in between. The CDR3 nucleotides read TGCAGCGTCCGGGGATCGAACACCGGGGAGCTGTTTTTT. Its translation is CSVRGSNTGELFF.

The rearrangement links TRBV30 to TRBJ2-3; 8 bases align to TRBD2. Trimming removed 2 bases from V and 6 bases from J; junction bases left unmatched: 7. Germline V gene data show CDR1 as GTSNPN and CDR2 as SVGIG (reference sequence). The CDR3 contains 14 residues. CDR3 coding DNA: TGTGCCTGGAGTCTGGGACTAGAAGGCGATACGCAGTATTTT. Encoded protein: CAWSLGLEGDTQYF.

The rearrangement uses TRBV18 and TRBJ2-5, with D hard to call. The germline CDR1 and CDR2 sequences are KGHSH and LQKENI. The V and J ends lost 1 base and 4 bases respectively, with 1 base between them. CDR3 length: 11 amino acids. This CDR3 is CASSPRETQYF. The CDR3 DNA reads TGTGCCAGCTCACCACGAGAGACCCAGTACTTC.

This sequence joins TRBV14 and TRBJ1-6; D remains ambiguous. The germline V gene encodes CDR1 SGHDN and CDR2 FVKESK. This CDR3 region has 13 residues. Between the trimmed V and J ends, which lost 0 bases and 10 bases, there was a span of 7 bases. As DNA, the CDR3 is TGTGCCAGCAGCCAAGAATTGCGGTCACCCCTCCACTTT. Translation: CASSQELRSPLHF.

The chain is built from TRBV9 and TRBJ2-2; D could derive from TRBD1 or TRBD2 (5 bases each). CDR1 is SGDLS and CDR2 is YYNGEE in the germline V gene. The CDR3 has 15 amino acids. Trimming shortened V by 6 bases and J by 0 bases, and 12 bases separated the two germline ends. The CDR3 spells CASTRDGTNTGELFF. DNA of the CDR3: TGTGCCAGCACGAGGGACGGCACGAACACCGGGGAGCTGTTTTTT.

The chain combines TRBV6-1 with TRBJ2-5; D perhaps matches TRBD1 (6 bases). Trimming shortened V by 4 bases and J by 1 base, and 22 bases separated the two germline ends. Germline V gene sequence: CDR1 MNHNS, CDR2 SASEGT. The CDR3 consists of 18 residues. The DNA of the CDR3 is TGTGCCAGCAGTGTCCTGGTCGGACAGCGATTCGGCCAAGAGACCCAGTACTTC. Its protein product is CASSVLVGQRFGQETQYF.

This clone was counted once. The V and J genes are TRBV29-1 and TRBJ1-2; D unresolved. This CDR3 contains 13 residues. Deletions cut 3 bases from V and 4 bases from J, with 12 bases between. CDR1 SQVTM and CDR2 ANQGSEA come from the germline V gene. The CDR3 nucleotides are TGCAGCGTTGACACACTCGACCGCTATGGCTACACCTTC. Translation gives CSVDTLDRYGYTF. Full variable domain (rest looked up from reference TRBV29-1 and TRBJ1-2): SAVISQKPSRDICQRGTSLTIQCQVDSQVTMMFWYRQQPGQSLTLIATANQGSEATYESGFVIDKFPISRPNLTFSTLTVSNMSPEDSSIYLCSVDTLDRYGYTFGSGTRLTVV.

The chain uses TRBV5-1 and TRBJ2-5; no clear D gene. Trimming removed 4 bases from V and 2 bases from J, with 12 bases in between. Germline CDR1 SGHRS, CDR2 YFSETQ. The CDR3 totals 14 residues. In nucleotides, the CDR3 is TGCGCCAGCAGCAGAGGCAACCAACAAGAGACCCAGTACTTC. Translating gives CASSRGNQQETQYF.

This chain links TRBV29-1 with TRBJ1-2; D gene uncertain. Trimming took 7 bases from V and 8 from J, leaving 29 bases between them. Germline V gene lookup returns CDR1 SQVTM and CDR2 ANQGSEA. This CDR3 contains 16 residues. For the CDR3, the DNA is TGCAGCGCCCGAGGGAGGATGGGTGTCGCTACTATGGGCTACACCTTC. It is translated as CSARGRMGVATMGYTF.

The chain combines TRBV10-3 with TRBJ2-3; TRBD2 agrees at 9 bases. Germline CDR1 ENHRY, CDR2 SYGVKD. The CDR3 runs to 16 residues. The ends lost 11 bases at V and 1 base at J; junction bases unmatched: 13. This chain's CDR3 is CAVARGGASGTDTQYF. DNA for the CDR3: TGTGCCGTGGCTCGCGGGGGGGCCTCCGGCACAGATACGCAGTATTTT.

The chain joins TRBV29-1 to TRBJ1-1, with D possibly TRBD1 on 5 matching bases. CDR3 length equals 13 residues. Germline CDR1 reads SQVTM; CDR2 reads ANQGSEA. V lost 4 bases, J lost 2 bases, and 11 bases lay in between. CDR3 coding DNA: TGCAGCGTTGTGAGCGGGGCCAACACTGAAGCTTTCTTT. Its protein is CSVVSGANTEAFF.

This clone was seen a handful of times. V and J are TRBV12-5 and TRBJ2-3, with TRBD1 matching 7 bases. This CDR3 contains 15 residues. J was trimmed by 2 bases and V by 3 bases; bases with no gene match: 5. CDR1 and CDR2 (germline): LGHNT, FRNRAP. In nucleotides, the CDR3 is TGTGCTAGTGGTTTAACGACAGGGTTCACAGATACGCAGTATTTT. Translated: CASGLTTGFTDTQYF.

The chain is built from TRBV6-5 and TRBJ1-5; D not resolved. Trimming removed 3 bases at V and 4 bases at J, with 7 bases between. The CDR3 runs to 13 residues. Per germline, CDR1 MNHEY and CDR2 SVGAGI. The CDR3 is CASSYNGNQPQHF. CDR3 DNA sequence: TGTGCCAGCAGTTATAACGGGAATCAGCCCCAGCATTTT.

This chain links TRBV5-1 with TRBJ2-7; D gene ambiguous. Between the trimmed V and J ends, which lost 3 bases and 2 bases, there was a span of 12 bases. Germline loops: CDR1 SGHRS, CDR2 YFSETQ. The CDR3 has 14 residues. The chain's CDR3 is CASSSSLEPYEQYF. Written as DNA, the CDR3 is TGCGCCAGCAGCTCCTCACTGGAACCCTACGAGCAGTACTTC.